A single sample gave rise to the 30 T cell receptor beta chains below, sequenced in a study of post-analysis software for immune sequencing data. Study-wide results and limits: There were five TRBV segments more frequent in patients than controls, and TRBV5-6, TRBV5-1 and TRBV20-1 were among them.

Unique molecular identifiers tagged the TCR beta cDNA libraries. One entry per CDR3 protein results from TCRdb running MiXCR on the PCR reads. The sample has around 770,000 distinct CDR3 sequences, around 45% seen once. No antigens are known for them. Sequencing was performed on blood. Receptor source: a girl between 5 and 17 years old with multiple sclerosis.

This clonotype was picked up a small number of times. The rearrangement links TRBV5-5 to TRBJ2-1; 10 positions agree with TRBD2. The CDR3 extends over 15 amino acids. Trimming removed 6 bases from V and 1 base from J; junction bases left unmatched: 4. Per germline, CDR1 SGHKS and CDR2 YYEKEE (reference sequence). This chain's CDR3 is CASILAGVSYNEQFF. As DNA, the CDR3 is TGTGCCAGCATCCTAGCGGGAGTTTCCTACAATGAGCAGTTCTTC.

This chain connects TRBV7-6 to TRBJ1-4; a possible D gene is TRBD1 (5 bases). V was trimmed by 2 bases and J by 2 bases, leaving 15 bases between them. Germline values: CDR1 SGHVS, CDR2 FNYEAQ. The CDR3 consists of 17 residues. In nucleotides, the CDR3 is TGTGCCAGCAGCTTATGGACGAGGGGAGCGACTAATGAAAAACTGTTTTTT. Translated, it gives CASSLWTRGATNEKLFF.

V and J are TRBV18 and TRBJ1-1; D call uncertain. Trimming pared 4 bases from V and 4 bases from J, leaving 10 bases between. Germline CDR1 KGHSH, CDR2 LQKENI. This CDR3 contains 13 residues. CDR3 DNA sequence: TGTGCCAGCTCACAGAGGGAGGGCACTGAAGCTTTCTTT. Translation gives CASSQREGTEAFF.

This chain connects TRBV6-6 to TRBJ1-2; D is unclear. V was pared by 8 bases and J by 2 bases, with 21 bases between. Germline CDR1 MNHNY, CDR2 SVGAGI (reference sequence). There are 16 residues in the CDR3. In DNA form, the CDR3 reads TGTGCCAGCGCTGTGGCAGGTGGGAACGGCAACTATGGCTACACCTTC. This codes for CASAVAGGNGNYGYTF.

The CDR3 spells CASSLGTPLTDTQYF. CDR3 in DNA: TGTGCCAGCAGCCTCGGGACTCCCCTCACAGATACGCAGTATTTT. V gene TRBV11-2 combines with J gene TRBJ2-3; maybe TRBD2 (6 bases). Trimming removed 5 bases at V and 2 bases at J, with 14 bases between. Per germline, CDR1 SGHAT and CDR2 FQNNGV. The CDR3 spans 15 residues.

This clonotype was detected only a few times. The chain uses TRBV29-1 and TRBJ2-1, with D possibly matching TRBD2 (6 bases). The length of the CDR3 is 14 residues. CDR1 and CDR2 (germline): SQVTM, ANQGSEA. Between the trimmed V and J ends, which lost 0 bases and 5 bases, there was a span of 11 bases. The CDR3 reads CSVEDRASDNEQFF. The CDR3 coding sequence is TGCAGCGTTGAAGATCGAGCTAGCGACAATGAGCAGTTCTTC.

This clonotype was seen more than once but under ten times. The V call is TRBV20-1, the J call TRBJ2-7; maybe TRBD1 (7 bases). Trimming pared 6 bases from V and 1 base from J, leaving 13 bases between. Germline lookup yields CDR1 DFQATT and CDR2 SNEGSKA (reference sequence). The CDR3 contains 13 residues. The CDR3 is CSALRGVSYEQYF. DNA of the CDR3: TGCAGTGCCCTCAGGGGGGTTTCCTACGAGCAGTACTTC.

This rearrangement joins TRBV7-6 to TRBJ2-1; D call uncertain. Germline CDR1 and CDR2: SGHVS and FNYEAQ. CDR3 length: 13 residues. Trimming pared 2 bases from V and 8 bases from J, leaving 10 bases between. CDR3 in DNA: TGTGCCAGCAGCTTAAGGCCGTTTGATGAGCAGTTCTTC. Amino acid sequence: CASSLRPFDEQFF.

The chain joins TRBV11-2 to TRBJ2-3, with D unclear. Trimming cost V 0 bases and J 1 base, with 8 bases left between them. CDR1 is SGHAT, CDR2 FQNNGV, per germline. This CDR3 has 15 amino acids. The CDR3 loop is CASSLDEAGTDTQYF. CDR3 sequence (DNA): TGTGCCAGCAGCTTAGATGAGGCAGGCACAGATACGCAGTATTTT.

This rearrangement joins TRBV12-3 or TRBV12-4 to TRBJ1-5; tentative D call: TRBD1 (5 bases). This CDR3 is built from 16 residues. The V gene lost 1 base and the J gene lost 1 base, with 11 bases spanning the gap. The chain's CDR3 is CASSLVPQGSNQPQHF. The CDR3 nucleotides read TGTGCCAGCAGTTTAGTCCCCCAGGGAAGCAATCAGCCCCAGCATTTT.

This sequence joins TRBV7-2 and TRBJ2-7; D might be TRBD1 or TRBD2, each matching 6 bases. Germline-derived CDR1 and CDR2 are SGHTA and FQGNSA. Trimming took off 0 bases at V and 11 bases at J, with 14 bases between the two ends. The length of the CDR3 is 13 residues. CDR3 loop: CASSLAEAGQEYF. As DNA, the CDR3 is TGTGCCAGCAGCTTAGCGGAGGCGGGACAAGAGTACTTC.

This sequence joins TRBV9 and TRBJ1-2; D is unclear. Germline assignment: CDR1 SGDLS and CDR2 YYNGEE. The CDR3 is 15 residues long. Trimming removed 0 bases from V and 0 bases from J, with 9 bases in between. The CDR3 sequence is CASSVAEYANYGYTF. In DNA, the CDR3 is TGTGCCAGCAGCGTAGCCGAGTACGCTAACTATGGCTACACCTTC.

This clonotype has only a few counts. The chain links TRBV11-2 to TRBJ2-3, with D unclear. Germline V gene lookup returns CDR1 SGHAT and CDR2 FQNNGV. Between the trimmed V and J ends, which lost 5 bases and 1 base, there was a span of 10 bases. CDR3 length: 14 amino acids. The CDR3 protein is CASSPPAGTDTQYF. The CDR3 DNA reads TGTGCCAGCAGCCCCCCGGCGGGCACAGATACGCAGTATTTT. Combining the CDR3 with reference TRBV11-2 and TRBJ2-3 gives the whole variable domain EAGVAQSPRYKIIEKRQSVAFWCNPISGHATLYWYQQILGQGPKLLIQFQNNGVVDDSQLPKDRFSAERLKGVDSTLKIQPAKLEDSAVYLCASSPPAGTDTQYFGPGTRLTVL.

V gene TRBV28 combines with J gene TRBJ2-5; TRBD1 matches 8 bases. The end of the DNA fits TRBJ2-7 better, so the J call may be wrong. The CDR3 covers 15 residues. Germline CDR1 and CDR2: MDHEN and SYDVKM. The CDR3 DNA sequence: TGTGCCAGCAGTCCGATTGTACAGGGGGTCTACGAGCAGTACTTC. As protein: CASSPIVQGVYEQYF.

This chain joins TRBV7-6 and TRBJ1-1; D is unclear. Deletions cut 1 base from V and 11 bases from J, with 14 bases between. CDR3 length equals 13 residues. Germline CDR1 reads SGHVS; CDR2 reads FNYEAQ. CDR3 DNA sequence: TGTGCCAGCAGCTTAGGCATAAACGGCGAGGCTTTCTTT. It codes for CASSLGINGEAFF.

The chain couples TRBV27 to TRBJ2-2; D may correspond to TRBD1 or TRBD2 (6 bases each). Germline V gene sequence: CDR1 MNHEY, CDR2 SMNVEV (reference sequence). There are 13 residues in the CDR3. V was cut by 3 bases and J by 8 bases, with 10 bases left in between. This CDR3 reads CASSFWGAGELFF. The CDR3 nucleotides are TGTGCCAGCAGTTTTTGGGGGGCTGGGGAGCTGTTTTTT.

This clonotype has a handful of counts. The J gene is TRBJ2-3, the V gene TRBV4-1; D is possibly TRBD1 (5 bases). Germline-derived CDR1 and CDR2 are MGHRA and YSYEKL. V lost 10 bases, J lost 2 bases, and 13 bases lay in between. This CDR3 contains 13 residues. CDR3 sequence: CATKGPNTDTQYF. The CDR3 DNA sequence: TGCGCCACCAAGGGGCCTAACACAGATACGCAGTATTTT.

V and J are TRBV29-1 and TRBJ2-3, with TRBD1 identical over 10 bases. V was pared by 6 bases and J by 1 base, with 10 bases of the junction left unmatched. CDR1 and CDR2 (germline): SQVTM, ANQGSEA. The CDR3 is 16 residues long. The CDR3 sequence: CSVGTGADRRTDTQYF. The CDR3 nucleotides read TGCAGCGTGGGGACAGGGGCTGACAGGCGCACAGATACGCAGTATTTT.

The gene calls are TRBV2 and TRBJ2-5; D may be TRBD1 (6 bases). Germline CDR1 is SNHLY and CDR2 is FYNNEI. Trimming stripped 4 bases from V and 0 bases from J, with 9 bases between. CDR3 length: 14 residues. The CDR3: CASSGDNYQETQYF. In DNA, the CDR3 is TGTGCCAGCAGTGGGGACAATTACCAAGAGACCCAGTACTTC.

The J gene is TRBJ1-1, the V gene TRBV7-2; D gene uncertain. The V and J ends lost 6 bases and 0 bases respectively, with 8 bases between them. CDR3 length: 13 residues. The germline CDR1 and CDR2 sequences are SGHTA and FQGNSA. CDR3 coding DNA: TGTGCCAGCAGGCGGGATATGAACACTGAAGCTTTCTTT. This sequence encodes CASRRDMNTEAFF.

This clonotype was seen more than once but under ten times. This chain links TRBV20-1 with TRBJ2-5; no definite D call. Trimming cost V 5 bases and J 7 bases, with 11 bases left between them. Germline CDR1 reads DFQATT; CDR2 reads SNEGSKA (reference sequence). This CDR3 region has 11 residues. CDR3 region: CSAAEAWTQYF. Written as DNA, the CDR3 is TGCAGTGCTGCTGAAGCGTGGACCCAGTACTTC.

This clonotype was seen a handful of times. CDR3 residues: CSAEPTGNPEQFF. The CDR3 nucleotides are TGCAGCGCGGAACCAACGGGGAATCCGGAGCAGTTCTTC. This rearrangement joins TRBV29-1 to TRBJ2-1; TRBD2 is a possible D gene (5 bases). The germline CDR1 and CDR2 sequences are SQVTM and ANQGSEA. Trimming stripped 7 bases from V and 10 bases from J, with 20 bases between. The CDR3 consists of 13 residues.

This clonotype appeared a few times. This rearrangement joins TRBV14 to TRBJ2-1; TRBD2 agrees at 10 bases. The junction had 13 bases not matched to a gene; V was cut back by 0 bases and J by 5 bases. Germline-derived CDR1 and CDR2 are SGHDN and FVKESK. The CDR3 consists of 19 residues. Here the CDR3 reads CASSQDELASGSWDNEQFF. The DNA for the CDR3 is TGTGCCAGCAGCCAAGATGAGTTGGCTAGCGGGAGCTGGGACAATGAGCAGTTCTTC.

This clonotype came up a few times. The V and J genes are TRBV20-1 and TRBJ2-1; D might be TRBD2 (5 bases). CDR1 DFQATT and CDR2 SNEGSKA come from the germline V gene (reference sequence). V lost 6 bases and J 6 bases, leaving 15 bases between the germline ends. CDR3 length: 13 amino acids. The chain's CDR3 is CSADRGGINEQFF. The CDR3 nucleotides are TGCAGTGCCGACCGTGGAGGAATCAATGAGCAGTTCTTC.

This clonotype has only a few counts. The V gene is TRBV10-3, the J gene TRBJ2-7; 7 bases are shared with TRBD1. V shed 4 bases and J 3 bases; nucleotides not matched to a gene: 0. CDR3 length equals 12 residues. Germline V gives CDR1 ENHRY, CDR2 SYGVKD. CDR3 protein: CAISGDSYEQYF. CDR3 nucleotides: TGTGCCATCAGTGGGGACAGCTACGAGCAGTACTTC.

This clonotype was counted only a few times. The chain has TRBV6-6 and TRBJ2-7, with a weak D call TRBD1 (6 bases). With 6 bases removed from V and 2 bases from J, the gap between germline ends came to 14 bases. This CDR3 region has 14 residues. Germline V gene sequence: CDR1 MNHNY, CDR2 SVGAGI (reference sequence). The CDR3, as DNA: TGTGCCAGCAGACAACAGGGATCCGCCTACGAGCAGTACTTC. Translation gives CASRQQGSAYEQYF.

The J gene is TRBJ2-2, the V gene TRBV20-1; 10 bases fit TRBD1. The CDR3 loop spans 15 amino acids. Germline values: CDR1 DFQATT, CDR2 SNEGSKA (reference sequence). V lost 1 base to trimming and J lost 8 bases; unmatched junction nucleotides: 7. The CDR3 here is CSARVRTGGRGELFF. CDR3 bases: TGCAGTGCTAGAGTCCGGACAGGGGGTCGGGGGGAGCTGTTTTTT.

This clonotype turned up a few times. The chain joins TRBV29-1 to TRBJ2-7, with TRBD2 identical over 11 bases. Germline V gives CDR1 SQVTM, CDR2 ANQGSEA. The length of the CDR3 is 14 residues. Trimming took 3 bases from V and 0 from J; bases not matched to a gene: 1. The CDR3 nucleotides are TGCAGCGTTGACACTAGCGGGAGCTCCTACGAGCAGTACTTC. Translated: CSVDTSGSSYEQYF.

This sequence joins TRBV4-3 and TRBJ2-1; possible D gene TRBD2, 6 bases. The CDR3 runs 16 residues. V lost 1 base and J lost 6, with 16 bases in between. In germline, CDR1 is LGHNA, CDR2 YSLEER. The CDR3 sequence: CASSQGLAADSNEQFF. The CDR3 region has the DNA TGCGCCAGCAGCCAAGGTTTAGCGGCTGACTCCAATGAGCAGTTCTTC.

The chain is built from TRBV30 and TRBJ2-1; D call uncertain. This CDR3 has 12 amino acids. Germline CDR1 and CDR2: GTSNPN and SVGIG (reference sequence). Trimming took off 0 bases at V and 9 bases at J, with 9 bases between the two ends. The CDR3 DNA follows: TGTGCCTGGAGTGTACAGCTAGGTGAGCAGTTCTTC. It codes for CAWSVQLGEQFF.